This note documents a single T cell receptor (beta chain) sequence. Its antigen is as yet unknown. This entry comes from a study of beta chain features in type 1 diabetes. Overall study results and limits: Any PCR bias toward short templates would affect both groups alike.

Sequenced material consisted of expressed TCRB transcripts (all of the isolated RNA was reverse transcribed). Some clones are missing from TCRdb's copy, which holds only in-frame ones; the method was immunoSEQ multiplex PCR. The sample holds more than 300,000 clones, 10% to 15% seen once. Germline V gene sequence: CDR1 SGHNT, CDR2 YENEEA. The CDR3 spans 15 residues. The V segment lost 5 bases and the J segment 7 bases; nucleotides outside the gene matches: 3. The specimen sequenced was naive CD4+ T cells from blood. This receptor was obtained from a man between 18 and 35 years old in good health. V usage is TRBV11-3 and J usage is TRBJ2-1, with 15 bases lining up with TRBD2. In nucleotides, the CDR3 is TGTGCCAGCAGCCCCGGGACTAGCGGGAGGAATGAGCAGTTCTTC. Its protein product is CASSPGTSGRNEQFF.